A selection of T cell receptor beta chains follows, all from one sample in a study of molecular identifiers for immune sequencing clone quantification. In TCRdb, the PCR reads were re-called with MiXCR into one record per CDR3 protein. The data contain some 320,000 distinct CDR3 sequences, 20% to 25% of them seen just once; the ten biggest clones take up approximately 0.8%. The sequenced sample was naive CD8+ T cells from blood, with Jurkat cell RNA spiked in. The source of these receptors is a human donor in good health. Some libraries in this study had Jurkat cell RNA spiked in. The CDR3 runs from the conserved cysteine through the conserved F or W. Fields, in order: J gene, V gene, D gene, clone size, CDR3 DNA, CDR3 protein. A D gene is named only where the DNA matches it firmly. Clone size is shown for a subset of rows, as once, few, many or a class of expanded clone.

j_gene: TRBJ2-7
v_gene: TRBV12-3/TRBV12-4
d_gene: -
abundance: -
CDR3nt: TGTGCCAGCAGTTTATCCGGGGAGGCGGTCGAGCAGTACTTC
CDR3aa: CASSLSGEAVEQYF

j_gene: TRBJ2-3
v_gene: TRBV20-1
d_gene: TRBD1
abundance: -
CDR3nt: TGCAGTGCTAGTAACTTTTTTGGACAGGGGCTTGATACGCAGTATTTT
CDR3aa: CSASNFFGQGLDTQYF

j_gene: TRBJ2-1
v_gene: TRBV7-8
d_gene: TRBD1
abundance: -
CDR3nt: TGTGCCAGCAGCTCAGGACAGGGAGACTACAATGAGCAGTTCTTC
CDR3aa: CASSSGQGDYNEQFF

j_gene: TRBJ2-7
v_gene: TRBV20-1
d_gene: TRBD1
abundance: -
CDR3nt: TGCAGTGCTAGAGAGACCGGGACAGGTCCCTACGAGCAGTGCTTC
CDR3aa: CSARETGTGPYEQCF

j_gene: TRBJ2-5
v_gene: TRBV12-3/TRBV12-4
d_gene: -
abundance: many
CDR3nt: TGTGCCAGCAGGGGGGGCCGAGAGACCCAGTACTTC
CDR3aa: CASRGGRETQYF

j_gene: TRBJ2-7
v_gene: TRBV6-5
d_gene: TRBD2
abundance: many
CDR3nt: TGTGCCAGCAGTTACTCAACGGGGAGGGGATACGAGCAGTACTTC
CDR3aa: CASSYSTGRGYEQYF

j_gene: TRBJ2-4
v_gene: TRBV29-1
d_gene: -
abundance: many
CDR3nt: TGCAGCGTAGTCCTCAAAAACATTCAGTACTTC
CDR3aa: CSVVLKNIQYF

j_gene: TRBJ1-1
v_gene: TRBV6-2/TRBV6-3
d_gene: -
abundance: many
CDR3nt: TGTGCCAGCAGTCGCGGGATCATTGAAGCTTTCTTT
CDR3aa: CASSRGIIEAFF

j_gene: TRBJ2-3
v_gene: TRBV28
d_gene: -
abundance: many
CDR3nt: TGTGCCAGCAGTTTTTGGGGTAATCCTAGCACAGATACGCAGTATTTT
CDR3aa: CASSFWGNPSTDTQYF

j_gene: TRBJ2-1
v_gene: TRBV29-1
d_gene: TRBD2
abundance: many
CDR3nt: TGCAGCGCAATAGCGGGAGCCTACAATGAGCAGTTCTTC
CDR3aa: CSAIAGAYNEQFF

j_gene: TRBJ2-5
v_gene: TRBV12-3/TRBV12-4
d_gene: -
abundance: few
CDR3nt: TGTGCCAGCAGCAAGGCAGGAGAGACCCAGTACTTC
CDR3aa: CASSKAGETQYF

j_gene: TRBJ2-2
v_gene: TRBV3-1
d_gene: TRBD2
abundance: few
CDR3nt: TGTGCCAGCAGCCAACCGGGACTAGGGGCAGCCGGGGAGCTGTTTTTT
CDR3aa: CASSQPGLGAAGELFF

j_gene: TRBJ2-3
v_gene: TRBV7-6
d_gene: -
abundance: many
CDR3nt: TGTGCCAGCAGCCCTGGGACAAGCCGTACAGATACGCAGTATTTT
CDR3aa: CASSPGTSRTDTQYF

j_gene: TRBJ2-7
v_gene: TRBV6-6
d_gene: TRBD2
abundance: many
CDR3nt: TGTGCCAGCAGTTACTTGGCGGGAGGATACGAGCAGTACTTC
CDR3aa: CASSYLAGGYEQYF

j_gene: TRBJ2-7
v_gene: TRBV7-9
d_gene: TRBD1
abundance: many
CDR3nt: TGTGCCAGCAGCTTAGTAGGTGGGACAGGGACCTACGAGCAGTACTTC
CDR3aa: CASSLVGGTGTYEQYF

j_gene: TRBJ2-7
v_gene: TRBV7-9
d_gene: -
abundance: many
CDR3nt: TGTGCCAGCAGCTCGATAGCGGCCGGAGGGTCGTACGAGCAGTACTTC
CDR3aa: CASSSIAAGGSYEQYF

j_gene: TRBJ2-5
v_gene: TRBV4-3
d_gene: TRBD2
abundance: few
CDR3nt: TGCGCCAGCAGCCAGGGGACTAGCACGGAGACCCAGTACTTC
CDR3aa: CASSQGTSTETQYF

j_gene: TRBJ1-1
v_gene: TRBV28
d_gene: -
abundance: many
CDR3nt: TGTGCCAGCAGTTTACAAGGGGGGGACACTGAAGCTTTCTTT
CDR3aa: CASSLQGGDTEAFF

j_gene: TRBJ1-5
v_gene: TRBV28
d_gene: TRBD1
abundance: many
CDR3nt: TGTGCCAGCAGCAAACAGGGGTTTGGCAATCAGCCCCAGCATTTT
CDR3aa: CASSKQGFGNQPQHF

j_gene: TRBJ2-7
v_gene: TRBV30
d_gene: -
abundance: many
CDR3nt: TGTGCCTGGAGTGTACTGGATGACGAGCAGTACTTC
CDR3aa: CAWSVLDDEQYF

j_gene: TRBJ2-1
v_gene: TRBV2
d_gene: TRBD1
abundance: few
CDR3nt: TGTGCCAGCAGAGACCCCCTAAAGGACAGGGGGCTTAACAATGAGCAGTTCTTC
CDR3aa: CASRDPLKDRGLNNEQFF

j_gene: TRBJ1-1
v_gene: TRBV5-6
d_gene: TRBD1
abundance: many
CDR3nt: TGTGCCAGCAGCTTGTTCGCATGGACAGGGGACACTGAAGCTTTCTTT
CDR3aa: CASSLFAWTGDTEAFF

j_gene: TRBJ2-1
v_gene: TRBV12-3/TRBV12-4
d_gene: -
abundance: many
CDR3nt: TGTGCCAGCAAAAGGGGCTTTATCAGTGATGAGCAGTTCTTC
CDR3aa: CASKRGFISDEQFF

j_gene: TRBJ1-5
v_gene: TRBV2
d_gene: -
abundance: many
CDR3nt: TGTGCCAGCAGTGACGTCGGGCTGTATAGCAATCAGCCCCAGCATTTT
CDR3aa: CASSDVGLYSNQPQHF

j_gene: TRBJ2-3
v_gene: TRBV9
d_gene: -
abundance: many
CDR3nt: TGTGCCAGCAGCTCCAACAGGGATCAAAGCACAGATACGCAGTATTTT
CDR3aa: CASSSNRDQSTDTQYF

j_gene: TRBJ1-1
v_gene: TRBV7-6
d_gene: -
abundance: many
CDR3nt: TGTGCCAGCAGCCTATCAGACATTCCGAACACTGAAGCTTTCTTT
CDR3aa: CASSLSDIPNTEAFF

j_gene: TRBJ2-3
v_gene: TRBV4-2
d_gene: -
abundance: many
CDR3nt: TGTGCCAGCAGCCAAGTTGACCCACTAGATACGCAGTATTTT
CDR3aa: CASSQVDPLDTQYF

j_gene: TRBJ2-1
v_gene: TRBV4-3
d_gene: -
abundance: -
CDR3nt: TGCGCCAGCAGCCAAGATCTAGGGGTCGGGAGCTCCTACAATGAGCAGTTCTTC
CDR3aa: CASSQDLGVGSSYNEQFF

j_gene: TRBJ1-1
v_gene: TRBV3-1
d_gene: TRBD1
abundance: -
CDR3nt: TGTGCCAACAGCCCCTTAACCGGGACAGGAGAAGCTTTCTTT
CDR3aa: CANSPLTGTGEAFF

j_gene: TRBJ1-5
v_gene: TRBV20-1
d_gene: -
abundance: many
CDR3nt: TGCAGTGCTCTCCCGGTTGGGAGAAATAGCAATCAGCCCCAGCATTTT
CDR3aa: CSALPVGRNSNQPQHF

j_gene: TRBJ2-7
v_gene: TRBV5-1
d_gene: TRBD1
abundance: many
CDR3nt: TGCGCCAGCAGCTCACAGGGGAACGAGCAGTACTTC
CDR3aa: CASSSQGNEQYF

j_gene: TRBJ2-6
v_gene: TRBV12-3/TRBV12-4
d_gene: -
abundance: few
CDR3nt: TGTGCCAGCAGTTTTGGGGCTGGGGCCAACGTCCTGACTTTC
CDR3aa: CASSFGAGANVLTF

j_gene: TRBJ1-4
v_gene: TRBV19
d_gene: -
abundance: many
CDR3nt: TGTGCCAGTAGCGTTGATGAAAAACTGTTTTTT
CDR3aa: CASSVDEKLFF

j_gene: TRBJ2-7
v_gene: TRBV30
d_gene: -
abundance: few
CDR3nt: TGTGCCTGGAGTGTTGAGGGCCCCTACGAGCAGTACTTC
CDR3aa: CAWSVEGPYEQYF

j_gene: TRBJ2-7
v_gene: TRBV30
d_gene: -
abundance: many
CDR3nt: TGTGCCTGGAGTCTTAGTACTACGGCCGAGCAGTACTTC
CDR3aa: CAWSLSTTAEQYF

j_gene: TRBJ2-5
v_gene: TRBV29-1
d_gene: TRBD2
abundance: many
CDR3nt: TGCAGCGTTGAGGTAGCGGGGACCCCAGAGACCCAGTACTTC
CDR3aa: CSVEVAGTPETQYF

j_gene: TRBJ2-7
v_gene: TRBV5-4
d_gene: -
abundance: many
CDR3nt: TGTGCCAGCAGCTGGACTCCGACCTACGAGCAGTACTTC
CDR3aa: CASSWTPTYEQYF

j_gene: TRBJ2-7
v_gene: TRBV29-1
d_gene: TRBD2
abundance: few
CDR3nt: TGCAGCGTTGAAGGGTTAGGACTAGCGGGATCGGGGTCCTACGAGCAGTACTTC
CDR3aa: CSVEGLGLAGSGSYEQYF

j_gene: TRBJ1-1
v_gene: TRBV29-1
d_gene: -
abundance: many
CDR3nt: TGCAGCGTTGAGGGGCGGGGCAGCCGAATGAACACTGAAGCTTTCTTT
CDR3aa: CSVEGRGSRMNTEAFF

j_gene: TRBJ2-4
v_gene: TRBV5-6
d_gene: -
abundance: many
CDR3nt: TGTGCCAGCAGCTTCAGGAAGTCGGAGGGCGGGATTTTCAAAAACATTCAGTACTTC
CDR3aa: CASSFRKSEGGIFKNIQYF